The 12 T cell receptor beta chains below come from one sample, sequenced in a study of OX40 agonist ivuxolimab in advanced cancers. Assay used: immunoSEQ multiplex PCR; TCRdb lists only in-frame clones, some missing. The sample lists more than 75,000 clones, approximately 85% occurring once. The sample was CD4+ or CD8+ T cells sorted from blood, taken in a trial of the OX40 agonist ivuxolimab. These receptor sequences come from an adult with an advanced solid tumor such as melanoma, head and neck, liver or kidney cancer.

This chain joins TRBV27 and TRBJ2-7; 12 bases match TRBD1. V dropped 3 bases and J dropped 6; count of bases not matched to a gene: 6. Germline V gene sequence: CDR1 MNHEY, CDR2 SMNVEV (reference sequence). This CDR3 comprises 15 residues. CDR3 nucleotides: TGTGCCAGCAGTTTCCGGGGGGACAGGGGGCGCGAGCAGTACTTC. The encoded protein is CASSFRGDRGREQYF.

The chain employs TRBV7-3 and TRBJ2-2; D might be TRBD1 (6 bases). The CDR3 contains 19 residues. Trimming shortened V by 3 bases and J by 3 bases, and 23 bases separated the two germline ends. Germline values: CDR1 SGHTA, CDR2 FQGTGA. The DNA for the CDR3 is TGTGCCAGCAGCTTCCTCCCCCTTAAAGACAGGTCCTACACCGGGGAGCTGTTTTTT. Its protein product is CASSFLPLKDRSYTGELFF.

The rearrangement links TRBV7-2 to TRBJ2-7; the match to TRBD1 covers 8 bases. This CDR3 has 15 amino acids. The trim removed 2 bases at V and 4 bases at J, leaving 7 bases unmatched. Germline loops: CDR1 SGHTA, CDR2 FQGNSA. CDR3 in DNA: TGTGCCAGCAGCTTACGGACAGGGTCGGCTTACGAGCAGTACTTC. The encoded protein is CASSLRTGSAYEQYF.

The rearrangement links TRBV7-2 to TRBJ2-1; D is possibly TRBD2 (5 bases). Trimming cost V 0 bases and J 5 bases, with 11 bases left between them. CDR1 and CDR2 from the germline V gene are SGHTA and FQGNSA. There are 15 residues in the CDR3. CDR3 loop: CASSLAGVPHNEQFF. CDR3 DNA: TGTGCCAGCAGCTTAGCGGGAGTCCCCCACAATGAGCAGTTCTTC.

V usage is TRBV7-9 and J usage is TRBJ1-4; D gene uncertain. Germline-derived CDR1 and CDR2 are SEHNR and FQNEAQ (reference sequence). The ends were cut back, 5 bases at V and 8 bases at J, with 15 bases in the middle. This CDR3 is 14 amino acids long. CDR3 sequence reads: CASSASGKEEKLFF. The CDR3 DNA is TGTGCCAGCAGCGCCTCCGGGAAGGAAGAAAAACTGTTTTTT.

V and J are TRBV7-2 and TRBJ2-1, with D unclear. Trimming took 5 bases from V and 0 from J, leaving 8 bases between them. CDR3 length: 14 amino acids. Germline CDR1 SGHTA, CDR2 FQGNSA. The CDR3 DNA reads TGTGCCAGCAGCCCCGCCAACTCCTACAATGAGCAGTTCTTC. It encodes CASSPANSYNEQFF.

In the case of this clone: The junction does not match germline at one end; this may be a read error. The rearrangement joins TRBV7-7 to TRBJ1-3, with D possibly matching TRBD1 (5 bases). CDR1 SSHAT and CDR2 FNYEAQ come from the germline V gene (reference sequence). The CDR3 length is 16 residues. CDR3 sequence (DNA): TGTGCTAGCAGCTTAGCAGGGCCAGACTCTGGAAACACCATATATTTT. This sequence encodes CASSLAGPDSGNTIYF.

The V call is TRBV6-1, the J call TRBJ1-4; 9 nucleotides match TRBD1. This CDR3 has 15 residues. Germline V gene sequence: CDR1 MNHNS, CDR2 SASEGT. V lost 4 bases to trimming and J lost 7 bases; unmatched junction nucleotides: 7. CDR3 sequence (DNA): TGTGCCAGCAGTGGATTACAGGGGGCGCCTGAAAAACTGTTTTTT. Translating gives CASSGLQGAPEKLFF.

The chain is built from TRBV28 and TRBJ1-3; D remains ambiguous. The germline V gene encodes CDR1 MDHEN and CDR2 SYDVKM. The CDR3 has 12 amino acids. V shed 7 bases and J shed 4 bases, with 8 bases lying between them. The CDR3 sequence: CASTMGGNTIYF. DNA of the CDR3: TGTGCCAGCACCATGGGGGGAAACACCATATATTTT.

The rearrangement uses TRBV10-3 and TRBJ1-1; the D gene is possibly TRBD1 (5 bases). Germline values: CDR1 ENHRY, CDR2 SYGVKD. V dropped 0 bases and J dropped 4 bases, with 12 bases sitting between them. The CDR3 consists of 15 residues. The CDR3 loop is CAISESIGGSTEAFF. The DNA for the CDR3 is TGTGCCATCAGTGAGTCGATCGGGGGGAGCACTGAAGCTTTCTTT.

V gene TRBV7-2 combines with J gene TRBJ2-1, with 7 bases that match TRBD1. With 4 bases clipped from V and 9 bases from J, the junction kept 9 bases outside the gene matches. The CDR3 is 14 amino acids. CDR1 and CDR2 (germline): SGHTA, FQGNSA. The CDR3 spells CASSSETGWAEQFF. Written as DNA, the CDR3 is TGTGCCAGCAGCTCTGAGACAGGGTGGGCTGAGCAGTTCTTC.

The chain uses TRBV7-8 and TRBJ2-7; D is undetermined. Trimming took off 1 base at V and 4 bases at J, with 14 bases between the two ends. This CDR3 spans 15 amino acids. Germline CDR1 is SGHVS and CDR2 is FQNEAQ. The CDR3 spells CASSLGAGPEYEQYV. The CDR3 nucleotides are TGTGCCAGCAGCTTAGGGGCCGGGCCAGAATACGAGCAGTACGTC.